These 25 T cell receptor beta chains were all obtained from the same sample, sequenced in a study of PD-L1 blockade in urothelial cancer. Time point in this sample: pretreatment peripheral blood. Here immunoSEQ multiplex PCR was the method, and the copy in TCRdb shows in-frame clones only, minus some. The sample lists about 47,000 clones; approximately 80% were seen once. Source: PBMCs, taken around atezolizumab (anti-PD-L1) treatment. These receptor sequences come from a man between 60 and 75 years old with urothelial cancer.

The CDR3 sequence is CASRPGTGGGGELFF. The CDR3 nucleotides read TGTGCCAGCAGACCCGGGACAGGGGGCGGCGGGGAGCTGTTTTTT. The chain has TRBV2 and TRBJ2-2, with 12 nucleotides matching TRBD1. Per the germline V gene, CDR1 is SNHLY and CDR2 is FYNNEI. V lost 6 bases, J lost 7 bases, and 6 bases stayed unmatched. CDR3 size: 15 residues.

This chain joins TRBV7-2 and TRBJ1-2, with D tentatively TRBD1 (6 bases). V lost 1 base and J lost 5, with 14 bases in between. The germline V gene has CDR1 SGHTA and CDR2 FQGNSA. The CDR3 is 15 amino acids. The CDR3 is CASSLGTDRTYGYTF. In DNA form, the CDR3 reads TGTGCCAGCAGCTTAGGGACAGACCGCACTTATGGCTACACCTTC.

This clone was seen ten or more times. The chain recombines TRBV7-8 with TRBJ2-3; TRBD2 agrees at 8 bases. The CDR3 totals 15 residues. Germline CDR1 reads SGHVS; CDR2 reads FQNEAQ. Trimming took 5 bases from V and 3 from J; bases not matched to a gene: 7. The CDR3, as DNA: TGTGCCAGCAGCCTCGGGAGGGCCGGAACAGATACGCAGTATTTT. Translated, it gives CASSLGRAGTDTQYF.

As for this clone: Germline is not matched at one junction end, which may reflect a read error. This chain connects TRBV7-7 to TRBJ2-5, with 10 positions matching TRBD2. CDR1 SSHAT and CDR2 FNYEAQ come from the germline V gene (reference sequence). CDR3 length equals 13 residues. The DNA for the CDR3 is TGTGCTAGCAGCTCTAGCGGGGGAGAGACCCAGTACTTC. Residues: CASSSSGGETQYF.

This clone appeared once. The chain employs TRBV7-2 and TRBJ2-7, with D maybe TRBD2 (6 bases). CDR3 length: 12 residues. Germline V gene sequence: CDR1 SGHTA, CDR2 FQGNSA. The V gene lost 5 bases and the J gene lost 7 bases, with 12 bases spanning the gap. The CDR3 bases are TGTGCCAGCAGCCCTGGGGGGAGGGAGCAGTACTTC. It yields the protein CASSPGGREQYF.

The table lists this clone with a count of one. V gene TRBV14 combines with J gene TRBJ2-7, with a possible D match to TRBD2 (7 bases). Per germline, CDR1 SGHDN and CDR2 FVKESK. V shed 1 base and J shed 3 bases, with 16 bases lying between them. The CDR3 is made up of 16 amino acids. The CDR3 reads CASSQVGGGAFYEQYF. The CDR3 DNA reads as TGTGCCAGCAGCCAAGTAGGGGGGGGTGCCTTCTACGAGCAGTACTTC.

The rearrangement uses TRBV2 and TRBJ1-1; perhaps TRBD1 as D (6 bases). The CDR3 contains 14 residues. Germline CDR1 reads SNHLY; CDR2 reads FYNNEI. The V and J ends lost 4 bases and 2 bases respectively, with 11 bases between them. The CDR3 nucleotides read TGTGCCAGCAGTGTGCAGGGGCCCAACACTGAAGCTTTCTTT. Protein sequence: CASSVQGPNTEAFF.

The chain has TRBV7-2 and TRBJ2-1, with 10 bases that match TRBD2. Per germline, CDR1 SGHTA and CDR2 FQGNSA. The CDR3 length is 16 residues. With 5 bases clipped from V and 7 bases from J, the junction kept 11 bases outside the gene matches. The CDR3 sequence is CASSLLSGRSLNEQFF. Here the CDR3 DNA reads TGTGCCAGCAGCCTACTTAGCGGGAGGTCGCTTAATGAGCAGTTCTTC. Complete variable domain (other parts from reference TRBV7-2 and TRBJ2-1): GAGVSQSPSNKVTEKGKDVELRCDPISGHTALYWYRQSLGQGLEFLIYFQGNSAPDKSGLPSDRFSAERTGGSVSTLTIQRTQQEDSAVYLCASSLLSGRSLNEQFFGPGTRLTVL.

This rearrangement joins TRBV5-1 to TRBJ2-1; TRBD2 matches at 7 bases. The CDR3 sequence is 15 residues long. CDR1 is SGHRS, CDR2 YFSETQ, per germline. Trimming cost V 1 base and J 4 bases; bases outside gene matches: 5. In nucleotides, the CDR3 is TGCGCCAGCAGCTTGTCGCGCGGGGGATACAATGAGCAGTTCTTC. Its protein is CASSLSRGGYNEQFF.

V and J are TRBV30 and TRBJ2-2; D may be TRBD1 (6 bases). The CDR3 contains 14 residues. The germline V and J ends were trimmed by 2 bases and 4 bases, with 11 bases remaining between them. Germline V CDR1 and CDR2: GTSNPN, SVGIG (reference sequence). CDR3 DNA: TGTGCCTGGAGTTTACAGGGAAGCACCGGGGAGCTGTTTTTT. Protein sequence: CAWSLQGSTGELFF.

The rearrangement uses TRBV19 and TRBJ2-1; 7 bases map to TRBD2. Germline loops: CDR1 LNHDA, CDR2 SQIVND (reference sequence). The length of the CDR3 is 14 residues. J gave up 5 bases and V 6 bases, and 7 bases lay outside the gene matches. CDR3 sequence (DNA): TGTGCCAGTAGAGCGGGGCCTCGGGACAATGAGCAGTTCTTC. It specifies CASRAGPRDNEQFF.

The rearrangement uses TRBV28 and TRBJ1-6; 8 nucleotides line up with TRBD1. This CDR3 is 15 amino acids long. V trimming: 6 bases; J trimming: 7 bases; junction bases outside the gene matches: 8. CDR1 and CDR2 from the germline V gene are MDHEN and SYDVKM. CDR3 residues: CASRPSGGWNSPLHF. CDR3 coding DNA: TGTGCCAGCAGACCTTCAGGGGGCTGGAATTCACCCCTCCACTTT.

This chain uses TRBV28 with TRBJ1-1; tentatively, D is TRBD1 (5 bases). Germline assignment: CDR1 MDHEN and CDR2 SYDVKM. CDR3 length: 14 amino acids. V was cut by 3 bases and J by 2 bases, with 10 bases left in between. Here the CDR3 reads CASSFWGANTEAFF. The CDR3 nucleotides read TGTGCCAGCAGTTTTTGGGGCGCTAACACTGAAGCTTTCTTT.

This clone has at least ten counts. The genes are TRBV6-1 and TRBJ2-7; 10 bases fit TRBD2. Unmatched junction bases numbered 5, after V lost 5 bases and J lost 7 bases. CDR1 MNHNS and CDR2 SASEGT come from the germline V gene. This CDR3 region has 13 residues. CDR3 in amino acids: CASSTRTSGEQYF. The CDR3 DNA reads TGTGCCAGCAGTACCCGGACTAGCGGTGAGCAGTACTTC.

The chain employs TRBV30 and TRBJ1-4; TRBD1 matches 9 bases. CDR1 is GTSNPN, CDR2 SVGIG, per germline (reference sequence). J gave up 10 bases and V 5 bases, and 8 bases lay outside the gene matches. The length of the CDR3 is 13 residues. The CDR3: CAWGTGGPGKLFF. The CDR3 coding sequence is TGTGCCTGGGGAACAGGGGGCCCGGGAAAACTGTTTTTT.

The J gene is TRBJ2-3, the V gene TRBV28; D is unresolved. V was clipped by 2 bases and J by 6 bases, with 6 bases between them. Germline V CDR1 and CDR2: MDHEN, SYDVKM. This CDR3 has 12 amino acids. CDR3 amino acids: CASSLEADTQYF. The CDR3 coding sequence is TGTGCCAGCAGTTTAGAGGCTGATACGCAGTATTTT.

The genes are TRBV5-1 and TRBJ2-1, with D possibly TRBD2 on 5 matching bases. This CDR3 has 15 amino acids. Germline CDR1 SGHRS, CDR2 YFSETQ. V was shortened by 0 bases and J by 4 bases, with 11 bases between the two germline ends. The CDR3 spells CASSLVGGSYNEQFF. The CDR3 coding sequence is TGCGCCAGCAGCTTGGTAGGAGGTTCGTACAATGAGCAGTTCTTC.

This clone has a single count. The chain recombines TRBV15 with TRBJ1-6; possible D gene TRBD1, 5 bases. The ends were cut back, 0 bases at V and 8 bases at J, with 11 bases in the middle. CDR1 and CDR2 from the germline V gene are LNHNV and YYDKDF (reference sequence). The CDR3 has 15 residues. The CDR3 DNA is TGTGCCACCAGCAGAGATGGGCAGGGTGATTCACCCCTCCACTTT. Its protein product is CATSRDGQGDSPLHF.

This clone came up a few times. The genes are TRBV14 and TRBJ1-4, with 7 positions matching TRBD1. The germline gives CDR1 SGHDN, CDR2 FVKESK. V was clipped by 0 bases and J by 14 bases; unmatched bases: 12. The CDR3 has 15 amino acids. CDR3 protein: CASSQDKGQAARLFF. CDR3 nucleotide sequence: TGTGCCAGCAGCCAAGATAAAGGACAGGCCGCTCGTCTGTTTTTT. Filled out from reference TRBV14 and TRBJ1-4, the complete variable domain reads EAGVTQFPSHSVIEKGQTVTLRCDPISGHDNLYWYRRVMGKEIKFLLHFVKESKQDESGMPNNRFLAERTGGTYSTLKVQPAELEDSGVYFCASSQDKGQAARLFFGSGTQLSVL.

The J gene is TRBJ2-3, the V gene TRBV7-2; 9 positions match TRBD2. J gave up 1 base and V 1 base, and 3 bases lay outside the gene matches. Looked up from germline, CDR1 is SGHTA and CDR2 is FQGNSA. This CDR3 comprises 16 residues. CDR3 amino acids: CASSLDASGGTDTQYF. The CDR3 region has the DNA TGTGCCAGCAGCTTAGACGCTAGCGGGGGCACAGATACGCAGTATTTT. The full variable domain, in which reference TRBV7-2 and TRBJ2-3 provide the parts outside the CDR3, is GAGVSQSPSNKVTEKGKDVELRCDPISGHTALYWYRQSLGQGLEFLIYFQGNSAPDKSGLPSDRFSAERTGGSVSTLTIQRTQQEDSAVYLCASSLDASGGTDTQYFGPGTRLTVL.

CDR3 coding DNA: TGTGCCAGTAGTATTCAGGGGCACGGAAACACCATATATTTT. Encoded protein: CASSIQGHGNTIYF. The chain recombines TRBV19 with TRBJ1-3; TRBD1 is a possible D gene (6 bases). The V gene's germline CDR1 is LNHDA and CDR2 SQIVND (reference sequence). This CDR3 has 14 amino acids. The V end was cut by 3 bases, the J end by 4 bases, with 10 bases between.

This chain uses TRBV19 with TRBJ1-5, with unresolved D. The CDR3 extends over 13 amino acids. Germline V gene data show CDR1 as LNHDA and CDR2 as SQIVND (reference sequence). The V end lost 3 bases, the J end lost 5 bases, and 8 bases lay between the germline ends. This CDR3 is CASSIVGDQPQHF. CDR3 DNA sequence: TGTGCCAGTAGTATTGTCGGAGATCAGCCCCAGCATTTT.

The V gene is TRBV6-5, the J gene TRBJ2-7; tentatively, D is TRBD2 (6 bases). Germline CDR1 MNHEY, CDR2 SVGAGI. Trimming took 0 bases from V and 3 from J, leaving 12 bases between them. This CDR3 has 15 amino acids. CDR3 in amino acids: CASSYSGGGGYEQYF. As DNA, the CDR3 is TGTGCCAGCAGTTACTCCGGGGGAGGAGGCTACGAGCAGTACTTC.

J is TRBJ2-7 and V is TRBV27; 14 bases are shared with TRBD2. Germline V gene lookup returns CDR1 MNHEY and CDR2 SMNVEV (reference sequence). The CDR3 covers 16 residues. After removal of 3 bases from V and 4 bases from J, the junction contained 5 bases not matched to a gene. The DNA for the CDR3 is TGTGCCAGCAGTTTGGGACTAGCGGGAGTGAAATACGAGCAGTACTTC. Translation gives CASSLGLAGVKYEQYF.

This rearrangement joins TRBV28 to TRBJ2-5; D might be TRBD1 (6 bases). CDR1 is MDHEN, CDR2 SYDVKM, per germline. V shed 6 bases and J shed 5 bases, with 19 bases lying between them. The CDR3 is 15 residues long. DNA of the CDR3: TGTGCCAGCAGCCGACAGACAGGCCCAGGGGAGACCCAGTACTTC. Translation gives CASSRQTGPGETQYF.